This TCR beta chain was profiled in a study of beta chain features in type 1 diabetes. General observations from the study: Moderately but significantly shorter TCRB CDR3s were found in Type 1 diabetes patients in all four CD4+ subsets.

Trimming removed 6 bases from V and 3 bases from J, with 11 bases in between. CDR3 length: 14 residues. Germline V CDR1 and CDR2: MDHEN, SYDVKM. This clone was counted between two and nine times. What it recognizes is unknown. The isolated RNA, all of it, was reverse transcribed, so expressed TCRB transcripts were what got sequenced. The assay was immunoSEQ multiplex PCR, and TCRdb's table has in-frame clones only and misses some. The repertoire includes over 120,000 clones, 10% to 15% of them detected once, and approximately 1.3% sits in the top ten. The chain joins TRBV28 to TRBJ1-4, with D uncertain. Sequencing used central memory CD4+ T cells from blood. The TCR originated in a man aged 18 to 30 with type 1 diabetes. The CDR3 nucleotides are TGTGCCAGCAGGGAGGACGGTCCTAATGAAAAACTGTTTTTT. It translates to CASREDGPNEKLFF.